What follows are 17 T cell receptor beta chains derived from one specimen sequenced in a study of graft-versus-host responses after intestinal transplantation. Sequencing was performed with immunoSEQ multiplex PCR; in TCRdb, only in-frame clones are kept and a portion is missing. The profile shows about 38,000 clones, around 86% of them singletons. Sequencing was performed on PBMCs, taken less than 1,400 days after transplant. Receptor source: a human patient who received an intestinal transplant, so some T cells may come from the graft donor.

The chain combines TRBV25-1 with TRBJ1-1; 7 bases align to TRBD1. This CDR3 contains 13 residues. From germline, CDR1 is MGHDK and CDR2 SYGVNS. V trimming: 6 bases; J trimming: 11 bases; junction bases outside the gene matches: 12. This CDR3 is CASREHRGGRAFF. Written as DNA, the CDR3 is TGTGCCAGCAGGGAGCACAGGGGCGGGAGGGCTTTCTTT.

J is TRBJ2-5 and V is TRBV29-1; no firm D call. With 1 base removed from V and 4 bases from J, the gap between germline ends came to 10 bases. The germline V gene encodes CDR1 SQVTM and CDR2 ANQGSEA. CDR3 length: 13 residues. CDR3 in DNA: TGCAGCGTTGAAGGGCAGGACCGAGAGACCCAGTACTTC. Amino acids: CSVEGQDRETQYF.

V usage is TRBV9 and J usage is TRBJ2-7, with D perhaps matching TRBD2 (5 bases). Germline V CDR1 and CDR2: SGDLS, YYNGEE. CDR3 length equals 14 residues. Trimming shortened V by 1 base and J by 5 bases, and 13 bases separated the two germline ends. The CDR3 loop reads CASSVSPEVNEQYF. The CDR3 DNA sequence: TGTGCCAGCAGCGTAAGTCCGGAGGTCAACGAGCAGTACTTC.

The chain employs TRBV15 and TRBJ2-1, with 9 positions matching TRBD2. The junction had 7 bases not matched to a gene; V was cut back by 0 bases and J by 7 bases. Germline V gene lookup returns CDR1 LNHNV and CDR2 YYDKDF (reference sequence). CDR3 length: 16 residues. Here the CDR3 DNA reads TGTGCCACCAGCAGAGATGGCGGGAGGGCCATGAATGAGCAGTTCTTC. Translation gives CATSRDGGRAMNEQFF. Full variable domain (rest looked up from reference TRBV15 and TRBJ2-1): DAMVIQNPRYQVTQFGKPVTLSCSQTLNHNVMYWYQQKSSQAPKLLFHYYDKDFNNEADTPDNFQSRRPNTSFCFLDIRSPGLGDTAMYLCATSRDGGRAMNEQFFGPGTRLTVL.

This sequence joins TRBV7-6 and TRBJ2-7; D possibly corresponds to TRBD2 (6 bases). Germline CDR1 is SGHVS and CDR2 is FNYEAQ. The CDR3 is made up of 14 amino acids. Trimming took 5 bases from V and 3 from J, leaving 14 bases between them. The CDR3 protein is CASSPNGGRYEQYF. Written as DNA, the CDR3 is TGTGCCAGCAGCCCCAATGGAGGGCGCTACGAGCAGTACTTC. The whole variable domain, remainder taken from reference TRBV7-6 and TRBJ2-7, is GAGVSQSPRYKVTKRGQDVALRCDPISGHVSLYWYRQALGQGPEFLTYFNYEAQQDKSGLPNDRFSAERPEGSISTLTIQRTEQRDSAMYRCASSPNGGRYEQYFGPGTRLTVT.

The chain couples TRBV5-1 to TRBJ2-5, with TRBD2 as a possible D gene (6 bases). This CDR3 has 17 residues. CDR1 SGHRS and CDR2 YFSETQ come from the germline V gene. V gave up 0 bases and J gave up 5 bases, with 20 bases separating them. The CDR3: CASSLGPGLTSGETQYF. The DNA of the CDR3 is TGCGCCAGCAGCTTGGGACCCGGACTAACTTCGGGGGAGACCCAGTACTTC.

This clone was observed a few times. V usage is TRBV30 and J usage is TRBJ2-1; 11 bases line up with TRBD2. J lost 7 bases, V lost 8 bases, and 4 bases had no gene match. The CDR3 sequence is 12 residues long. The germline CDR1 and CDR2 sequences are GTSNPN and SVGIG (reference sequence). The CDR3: CARRLAGNEQFF. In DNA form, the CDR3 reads TGTGCCCGACGACTAGCGGGGAATGAGCAGTTCTTC.

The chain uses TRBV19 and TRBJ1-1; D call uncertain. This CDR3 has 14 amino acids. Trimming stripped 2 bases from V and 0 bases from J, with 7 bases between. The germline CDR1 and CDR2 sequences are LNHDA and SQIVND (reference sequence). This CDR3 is CASSINPLNTEAFF. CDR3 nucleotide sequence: TGTGCCAGTAGTATAAATCCACTGAACACTGAAGCTTTCTTT.

DNA of the CDR3: TGCGCCAGCAGCCTGGTGGGACAGCTGGGCTATGGCTACACCTTC. Protein product: CASSLVGQLGYGYTF. The V call is TRBV5-1, the J call TRBJ1-2; TRBD1 matches 7 bases. Germline CDR1 and CDR2: SGHRS and YFSETQ. CDR3 length: 15 amino acids. V was clipped by 4 bases and J by 4 bases; unmatched bases: 10.

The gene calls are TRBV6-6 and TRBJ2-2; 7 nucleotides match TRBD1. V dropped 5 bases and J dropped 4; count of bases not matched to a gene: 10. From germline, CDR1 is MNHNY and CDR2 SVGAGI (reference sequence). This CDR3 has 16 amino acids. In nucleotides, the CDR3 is TGTGCCAGCAGTACCCGGACAGGTGACCGCACCGGGGAGCTGTTTTTT. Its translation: CASSTRTGDRTGELFF.

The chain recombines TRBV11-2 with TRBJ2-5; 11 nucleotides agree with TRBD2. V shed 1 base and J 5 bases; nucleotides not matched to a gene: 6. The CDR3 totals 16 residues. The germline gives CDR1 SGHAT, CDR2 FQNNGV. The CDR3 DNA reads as TGTGCCAGCAGCTTAGGAATAGCGGGGGGGCCGGAGACCCAGTACTTC. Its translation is CASSLGIAGGPETQYF. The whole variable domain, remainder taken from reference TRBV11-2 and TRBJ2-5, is EAGVAQSPRYKIIEKRQSVAFWCNPISGHATLYWYQQILGQGPKLLIQFQNNGVVDDSQLPKDRFSAERLKGVDSTLKIQPAKLEDSAVYLCASSLGIAGGPETQYFGPGTRLLVL.

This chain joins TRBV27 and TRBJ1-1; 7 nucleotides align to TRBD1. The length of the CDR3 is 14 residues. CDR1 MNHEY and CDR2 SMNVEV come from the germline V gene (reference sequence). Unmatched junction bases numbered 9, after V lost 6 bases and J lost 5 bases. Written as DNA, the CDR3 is TGTGCCAGCAGCGCGACAGGGTTGGGGACTGAAGCTTTCTTT. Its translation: CASSATGLGTEAFF.

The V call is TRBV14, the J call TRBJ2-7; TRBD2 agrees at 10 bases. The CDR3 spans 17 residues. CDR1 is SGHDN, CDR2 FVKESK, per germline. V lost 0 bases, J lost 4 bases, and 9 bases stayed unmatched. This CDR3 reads CASSQDAEREGTYEQYF. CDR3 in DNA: TGTGCCAGCAGCCAAGATGCGGAGCGGGAGGGTACTTACGAGCAGTACTTC.

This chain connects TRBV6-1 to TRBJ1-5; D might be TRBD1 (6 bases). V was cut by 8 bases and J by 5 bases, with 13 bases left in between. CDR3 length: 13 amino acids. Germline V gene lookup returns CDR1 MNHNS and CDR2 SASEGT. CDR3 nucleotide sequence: TGTGCCAGCCACAGGGAAGCCGATCAGCCCCAGCATTTT. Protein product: CASHREADQPQHF.

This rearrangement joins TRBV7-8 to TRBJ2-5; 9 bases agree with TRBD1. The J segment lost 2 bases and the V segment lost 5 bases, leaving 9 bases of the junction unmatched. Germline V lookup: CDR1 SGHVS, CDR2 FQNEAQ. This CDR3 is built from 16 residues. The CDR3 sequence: CASSQSRDREQETQYF. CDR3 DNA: TGTGCCAGCAGCCAAAGTAGGGACAGGGAGCAAGAGACCCAGTACTTC.

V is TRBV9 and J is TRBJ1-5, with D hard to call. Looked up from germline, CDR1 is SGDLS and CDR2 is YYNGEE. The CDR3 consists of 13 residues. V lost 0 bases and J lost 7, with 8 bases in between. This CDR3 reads CASSVDSGQPQHF. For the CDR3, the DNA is TGTGCCAGCAGCGTAGACAGTGGACAGCCCCAGCATTTT.

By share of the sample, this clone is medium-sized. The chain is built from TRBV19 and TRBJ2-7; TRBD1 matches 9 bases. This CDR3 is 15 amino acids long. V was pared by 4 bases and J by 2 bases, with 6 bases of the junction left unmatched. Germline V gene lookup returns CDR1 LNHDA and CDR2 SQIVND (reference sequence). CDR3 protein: CASSTETGGPYEQYF. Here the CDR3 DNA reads TGTGCCAGTAGTACCGAGACAGGGGGTCCCTACGAGCAGTACTTC. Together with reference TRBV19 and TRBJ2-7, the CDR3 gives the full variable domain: DGGITQSPKYLFRKEGQNVTLSCEQNLNHDAMYWYRQDPGQGLRLIYYSQIVNDFQKGDIAEGYSVSREKKESFPLTVTSAQKNPTAFYLCASSTETGGPYEQYFGPGTRLTVT.